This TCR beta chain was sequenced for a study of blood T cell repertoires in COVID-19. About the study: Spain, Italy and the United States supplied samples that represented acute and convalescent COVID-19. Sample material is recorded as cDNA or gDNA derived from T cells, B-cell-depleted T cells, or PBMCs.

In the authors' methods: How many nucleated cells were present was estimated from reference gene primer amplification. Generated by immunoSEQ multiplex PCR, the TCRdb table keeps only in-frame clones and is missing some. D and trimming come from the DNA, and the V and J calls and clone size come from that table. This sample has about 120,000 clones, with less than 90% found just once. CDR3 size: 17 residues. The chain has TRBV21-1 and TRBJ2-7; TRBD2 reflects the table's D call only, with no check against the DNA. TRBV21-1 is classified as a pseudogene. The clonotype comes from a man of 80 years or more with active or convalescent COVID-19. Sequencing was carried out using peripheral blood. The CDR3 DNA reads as TGTGCCAGCAGCGCCGCCTGGCCTAGCGGGGGATTCTACGAGCAGTACTTC. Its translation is CASSAAWPSGGFYEQYF.